This TCR beta chain was found in a study of shared clonotypes between healthy human individuals. This CDR3 has 13 amino acids. The germline CDR1 and CDR2 sequences are SGHDN and FVKESK. V lost 2 bases and J lost 5, with 9 bases in between. Deep was the level at which the assay was run. Data came from immunoSEQ multiplex PCR; TCRdb stores just in-frame clones and leaves some out. In the table there are approximately 1.4 million clones, 95% to 99% of which are singletons. The gene calls are TRBV14 and TRBJ1-2; D uncertain. The specimen sequenced was naive CD4+ T cells sorted from blood. Subset denoted: CD45RA+ positively selected. This receptor was identified in a young man in good health. For the CDR3, the DNA is TGTGCCAGCAGCCAAACTCCGAGGTATGGCTACACCTTC. This gives the protein CASSQTPRYGYTF.